These 28 T cell receptor beta chains originate from one sample sequenced in a study of T-cell memory formation after mild COVID-19 (TCRdb year 2021). Library construction relied on 5' RACE. TCRdb shows the sequencer as Illumina NovaSeq 6000. The public reads were reprocessed in TCRdb via fastp at Q25 and MiXCR, keeping in-frame beta chains. CDR3 protein sequences are deduplicated, and each keeps its most common genes and DNA. The sample includes just over 200,000 distinct CDR3 sequences, with around 9.5% observed a single time. In total, the top ten clones hold around 3.3% of the sample. Specimen: PBMCs or a T cell subset sorted from them (not recorded which). These receptors were taken from a young man who had mild COVID-19 (a few samples of this study predate the infection). The sample titles of this study are shuffled in the database, so cell type and time point are left out; the donor was told from shared clones.

This clonotype turned up a few times. The rearrangement joins TRBV28 to TRBJ2-7; possible D gene TRBD2, 6 bases. CDR1 is MDHEN, CDR2 SYDVKM, per germline. The CDR3 sequence is 15 residues long. V was shortened by 6 bases and J by 3 bases, with 18 bases between the two germline ends. The CDR3 bases are TGTGCCAGCAGGGTGGCTGGTGGAGGGCTCTACGAGCAGTACGTC. It is translated as CASRVAGGGLYEQYV.

This chain connects TRBV11-3 to TRBJ2-1; D not resolved. This CDR3 contains 13 residues. The V gene lost 3 bases and the J gene lost 5 bases, with 8 bases spanning the gap. CDR1 and CDR2 (germline): SGHNT, YENEEA. This CDR3 is CASSFAENNEQFF. CDR3 DNA sequence: TGTGCCAGCAGCTTTGCCGAGAACAATGAGCAGTTCTTC. The whole variable domain, remainder taken from reference TRBV11-3 and TRBJ2-1, is EAGVVQSPRYKIIEKKQPVAFWCNPISGHNTLYWYLQNLGQGPELLIRYENEEAVDDSQLPKDRFSAERLKGVDSTLKIQPAELGDSAVYLCASSFAENNEQFFGPGTRLTVL.

CDR3 nucleotide sequence: TGCGCCAGCAGCTTCCGACCCTCTGTAGGGGCGCAGGAGACCCAGTACTTC. Residues: CASSFRPSVGAQETQYF. V is TRBV4-1 and J is TRBJ2-5, with D possibly TRBD1 on 5 matching bases. The CDR3 sequence is 17 residues long. CDR1 MGHRA and CDR2 YSYEKL come from the germline V gene. V was shortened by 5 bases and J by 5 bases, with 24 bases between the two germline ends.

This rearrangement joins TRBV4-2 to TRBJ2-5; 7 positions match TRBD2. CDR1 is LGHNA and CDR2 is YNFKEQ in the germline V gene. Trimming at V came to 0 bases and at J to 4 bases, leaving 8 bases not matched to a gene. This CDR3 comprises 16 residues. The chain's CDR3 is CASSQDSGWGGETQYF. CDR3 nucleotides: TGTGCCAGCAGCCAAGATTCGGGATGGGGGGGAGAGACCCAGTACTTC.

The chain recombines TRBV10-2 with TRBJ1-5, with D maybe TRBD1 (5 bases). Germline-derived CDR1 and CDR2 are WSHSY and SAAADI. CDR3 length: 12 amino acids. V was shortened by 10 bases and J by 6 bases, with 13 bases between the two germline ends. CDR3 sequence reads: CATRDVSQPQHF. CDR3 DNA sequence: TGCGCCACCCGGGACGTAAGTCAGCCCCAGCATTTT.

This clonotype came up a few times. This sequence joins TRBV7-8 and TRBJ1-1; D not certain. Germline lookup yields CDR1 SGHVS and CDR2 FQNEAQ. Between the trimmed V and J ends, which lost 5 bases and 4 bases, there was a span of 17 bases. The CDR3 covers 15 residues. CDR3: CASSPPRLFGTEAFF. The CDR3, as DNA: TGTGCCAGCAGCCCTCCCCGGTTGTTCGGCACTGAAGCTTTCTTT.

The chain employs TRBV7-2 and TRBJ2-2; unclear D gene. V was clipped by 2 bases and J by 4 bases, with 14 bases between them. Germline values: CDR1 SGHTA, CDR2 FQGNSA. The CDR3 covers 16 residues. Here the CDR3 reads CASSLKPGSVTGELFF. DNA for the CDR3: TGTGCCAGCAGCTTAAAGCCCGGCTCGGTCACCGGGGAGCTGTTTTTT.

This clonotype was counted a few times. V and J are TRBV6-2 or TRBV6-3 and TRBJ2-7; D not certain. Germline CDR1 MNHEY, CDR2 SVGEGT. Trimming cost V 1 base and J 7 bases, with 17 bases left between them. The CDR3 totals 15 residues. The CDR3: CASSYLSIPPEEQYF. For the CDR3, the DNA is TGTGCCAGCAGTTACTTATCCATCCCACCGGAGGAGCAGTACTTC.

A few counts support this clonotype. The gene calls are TRBV5-1 and TRBJ2-3; 7 nucleotides match TRBD2. This CDR3 has 17 amino acids. The V gene end was trimmed by 1 base and the J gene end by 0 bases; junction bases not matched to a gene: 8. Per germline, CDR1 SGHRS and CDR2 YFSETQ. The CDR3 spells CASSLSLAVASTDTQYF. Here the CDR3 DNA reads TGCGCCAGCAGCTTGTCGCTAGCGGTAGCTAGCACAGATACGCAGTATTTT.

This clonotype has just a few counts. The V call is TRBV7-2, the J call TRBJ2-5; D perhaps matches TRBD1 (6 bases). From germline, CDR1 is SGHTA and CDR2 FQGNSA. This CDR3 is 14 amino acids long. Trimming removed 5 bases from V and 1 base from J, with 11 bases in between. The CDR3 nucleotides read TGTGCCAGCAGCCATCGGACAGTCCAAGAGACCCAGTACTTC. Residues: CASSHRTVQETQYF. Based on the CDR3 plus reference TRBV7-2 and TRBJ2-5, the full variable domain is GAGVSQSPSNKVTEKGKDVELRCDPISGHTALYWYRQSLGQGLEFLIYFQGNSAPDKSGLPSDRFSAERTGGSVSTLTIQRTQQEDSAVYLCASSHRTVQETQYFGPGTRLLVL.

The table lists this clonotype with many counts. The V gene is TRBV12-3 or TRBV12-4, the J gene TRBJ1-2; 7 positions match TRBD1. CDR3 size: 14 residues. V was clipped by 6 bases and J by 3 bases; unmatched bases: 7. This chain's CDR3 is CASSLIGTDYGYTF. The CDR3 nucleotides are TGTGCCAGCAGCCTAATCGGGACAGACTATGGCTACACCTTC.

This clonotype showed up many times. The DNA for the CDR3 is TGTGCCAGCAGTAAAGGGGGTAGCAATCAGCCCCAGCATTTT. Its translation is CASSKGGSNQPQHF. This chain links TRBV28 with TRBJ1-5; tentative D call: TRBD1 (6 bases). This CDR3 is 14 amino acids long. Germline values: CDR1 MDHEN, CDR2 SYDVKM. Trimming pared 5 bases from V and 0 bases from J, leaving 8 bases between.

This clonotype was seen only a few times. The rearrangement joins TRBV20-1 to TRBJ2-5; TRBD2 aligns across 7 bases. CDR1 DFQATT and CDR2 SNEGSKA come from the germline V gene (reference sequence). There are 14 residues in the CDR3. The junction had 11 bases not matched to a gene; V was cut back by 5 bases and J by 5 bases. The CDR3 bases are TGCAGTGCTGAGCTCACGCGGGGAGGGGAGACCCAGTACTTC. This gives the protein CSAELTRGGETQYF.

At least ten counts were recorded for this clonotype. This chain uses TRBV12-3 or TRBV12-4 with TRBJ2-7; TRBD1 matches at 9 bases. The V segment lost 3 bases and the J segment 6 bases; nucleotides outside the gene matches: 9. This CDR3 spans 15 amino acids. CDR3 in DNA: TGTGCCAGCAGTTTGGGACGGACAGGGGAAGCCGAGCAGTACTTC. Translated: CASSLGRTGEAEQYF.

This clonotype was found many times. The V and J genes are TRBV2 and TRBJ1-5; TRBD1 agrees at 7 bases. This CDR3 has 13 amino acids. The germline V gene has CDR1 SNHLY and CDR2 FYNNEI. V was clipped by 3 bases and J by 14 bases; unmatched bases: 10. DNA for the CDR3: TGTGCCAGCAGTGAGACAGGGACTCCTAAGGAGCATTTT. Its protein product is CASSETGTPKEHF. The full variable domain, with the rest looked up from reference TRBV2 and TRBJ1-5, is EPEVTQTPSHQVTQMGQEVILRCVPISNHLYFYWYRQILGQKVEFLVSFYNNEISEKSEIFDDQFSVERPDGSNFTLKIRSTKLEDSAMYFCASSETGTPKEHFGDGTRLSIL.

In its sample, this clonotype was seen a few times. The gene calls are TRBV4-1 and TRBJ2-2, with 10 bases fitting TRBD2. The CDR3 contains 16 residues. V dropped 1 base and J dropped 7; count of bases not matched to a gene: 6. Germline CDR1 reads MGHRA; CDR2 reads YSYEKL. CDR3: CASSQVAGGRNGELFF. CDR3 bases: TGCGCCAGCAGCCAAGTAGCGGGGGGACGGAACGGGGAGCTGTTTTTT.

In its sample, this clonotype was seen a few times. The chain carries TRBV6-1 and TRBJ2-7, with D maybe TRBD1 (6 bases). This CDR3 comprises 14 residues. From germline, CDR1 is MNHNS and CDR2 SASEGT. The V end was cut by 4 bases, the J end by 3 bases, with 13 bases between. DNA for the CDR3: TGTGCCAGCAGTGTTCGGACAGAGAACTACGAGCAGTACGTC. Protein product: CASSVRTENYEQYV.

The chain uses TRBV11-2 and TRBJ2-1; D remains unclear. Trimming pared 4 bases from V and 11 bases from J, leaving 15 bases between. The CDR3 length is 13 residues. Per germline, CDR1 SGHAT and CDR2 FQNNGV. The CDR3 DNA reads as TGTGCCAGCAGCTCCCCTCGAGCCCCTAAGCAGTTCTTC. This translates into CASSSPRAPKQFF.

The table lists this clonotype with a few counts. This chain joins TRBV5-1 and TRBJ1-1; TRBD1 is a possible D gene (6 bases). The CDR3 extends over 15 amino acids. The germline gives CDR1 SGHRS, CDR2 YFSETQ. V lost 4 bases and J lost 4, with 17 bases in between. The CDR3: CASSVQGTSGTEAFF. In nucleotides, the CDR3 is TGCGCCAGCAGCGTACAGGGCACCTCAGGCACTGAAGCTTTCTTT.

This clonotype was recorded a few times. The chain combines TRBV20-1 with TRBJ2-1; 9 nucleotides agree with TRBD2. CDR1 and CDR2 from the germline V gene are DFQATT and SNEGSKA (reference sequence). Trimming cost V 6 bases and J 4 bases; bases outside gene matches: 7. This CDR3 has 14 residues. Here the CDR3 DNA reads TGCAGTGCCCAGAAGCTAGCGGGGTACAATGAGCAGTTCTTC. Amino acid sequence: CSAQKLAGYNEQFF.

The V gene is TRBV6-5, the J gene TRBJ1-1, with no clear D. V was clipped by 0 bases and J by 5 bases, with 16 bases between them. This CDR3 has 16 residues. Germline CDR1 MNHEY, CDR2 SVGAGI. The CDR3 is CASSYSKSRMGTEAFF. DNA of the CDR3: TGTGCCAGCAGTTACTCGAAGTCACGGATGGGAACTGAAGCTTTCTTT.

This sequence joins TRBV7-8 and TRBJ1-5; D possibly corresponds to TRBD1 (6 bases). There are 17 residues in the CDR3. Trimming removed 4 bases from V and 4 bases from J, with 20 bases in between. Germline assignment: CDR1 SGHVS and CDR2 FQNEAQ. CDR3 protein: CASSSYRVGVSNQPQHF. The CDR3 bases are TGTGCCAGCAGCTCGTACAGGGTAGGGGTTTCTAATCAGCCCCAGCATTTT.

This clonotype was counted a few times. The J gene is TRBJ1-4, the V gene TRBV6-6; D is undetermined. The CDR3 totals 15 residues. The germline V and J ends were trimmed by 5 bases and 0 bases, with 10 bases remaining between them. The germline V gene encodes CDR1 MNHNY and CDR2 SVGAGI (reference sequence). CDR3 bases: TGTGCCAGCAGTCCCCCCCGCGCAACTAATGAAAAACTGTTTTTT. It is translated as CASSPPRATNEKLFF.

This clonotype occurred a few times. This chain links TRBV19 with TRBJ2-1; D remains ambiguous. The CDR3 is 15 residues long. Germline CDR1 is LNHDA and CDR2 is SQIVND (reference sequence). V dropped 3 bases and J dropped 0 bases, with 9 bases sitting between them. CDR3 protein: CASSIRGGSYNEQFF. CDR3 nucleotides: TGTGCCAGTAGTATTCGTGGCGGCTCCTACAATGAGCAGTTCTTC.

There are a few counts of this clonotype. V is TRBV6-9 and J is TRBJ2-7, with D perhaps TRBD1 (7 bases). Germline CDR1 MNHGY, CDR2 SVAAGI. The length of the CDR3 is 14 residues. Deletions cut 6 bases from V and 0 bases from J, with 12 bases between. The CDR3 is CASRGRTGSYEQYV. CDR3 DNA: TGTGCCAGCAGGGGGAGGACAGGCTCCTACGAGCAGTACGTC.

This clonotype was recorded a few times. This chain uses TRBV5-1 with TRBJ2-2; D possibly corresponds to TRBD1 (6 bases). V lost 4 bases, J lost 3 bases, and 19 bases lay in between. The CDR3 consists of 17 residues. CDR1 and CDR2 (germline): SGHRS, YFSETQ. The CDR3 spells CASSARTGTTDTGELFF. The CDR3 DNA is TGCGCCAGCAGCGCCCGAACAGGGACAACTGACACCGGGGAGCTGTTTTTT.

This clonotype was seen ten or more times. The chain links TRBV10-3 to TRBJ1-5; D is ambiguous. CDR3 length equals 12 residues. Looked up from germline, CDR1 is ENHRY and CDR2 is SYGVKD. The V and J ends lost 5 bases and 3 bases respectively, with 5 bases between them. The CDR3 here is CAISPNNQPQHF. The CDR3 DNA reads TGTGCCATCAGTCCGAACAATCAGCCCCAGCATTTT.

This clonotype has only a few counts. This CDR3 reads CASSPADRGKTQYF. The CDR3 DNA is TGTGCCAGCTCACCAGCCGACAGGGGGAAGACCCAGTACTTC. This sequence joins TRBV18 and TRBJ2-5, with 9 bases matching TRBD1. The CDR3 spans 14 residues. The ends lost 2 bases at V and 6 bases at J; junction bases unmatched: 4. From germline, CDR1 is KGHSH and CDR2 LQKENI.